The T cell receptor beta chain under discussion was sequenced for a study of cytomegalovirus exposure and HLA in healthy donors. Study context: Most donors, 70% to 85% of a few hundred genotyped, fell in the Caucasian-associated ancestry cluster. Study-wide findings and caveats: Common viral pathogens seemed to be connected with several of the most significant clusters, according to a later analysis. Across all donors, roughly uniform sequencing depth was an assumption of the presence/absence analyses.

Notes on this clone: Its target is not known.

PCR involved 60 Vbeta and 13 Jbeta primers. Method: immunoSEQ multiplex PCR; TCRdb's copy keeps in-frame clones and lacks some. Among roughly 130,000 clones listed, 80% to 85% were seen once. The clonotype comes from a human donor in good health. Input material: PBMCs.

CDR3 nucleotides: TGTGCCAGCAGTAACTCCCTCGGGCAGTACTTC. Protein product: CASSNSLGQYF. The V and J genes are TRBV27 and TRBJ2-5, with no clear D. Germline CDR1 MNHEY, CDR2 SMNVEV (reference sequence). This CDR3 has 11 amino acids. With 5 bases removed from V and 11 bases from J, the gap between germline ends came to 12 bases.